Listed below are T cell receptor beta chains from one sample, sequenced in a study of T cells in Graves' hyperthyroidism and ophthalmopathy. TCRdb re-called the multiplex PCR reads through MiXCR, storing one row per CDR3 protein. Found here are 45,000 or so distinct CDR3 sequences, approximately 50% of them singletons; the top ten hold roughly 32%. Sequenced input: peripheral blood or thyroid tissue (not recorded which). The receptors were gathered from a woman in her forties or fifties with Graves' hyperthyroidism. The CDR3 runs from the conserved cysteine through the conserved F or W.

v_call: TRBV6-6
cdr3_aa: CASSYGQPYEQCF

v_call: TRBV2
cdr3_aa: CASSDDFGEQYF

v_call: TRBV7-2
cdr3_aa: CASSGRNTEAFF

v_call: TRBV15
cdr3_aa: CATSRHTSPWADTQYF

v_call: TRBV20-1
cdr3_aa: CGGTGALWTEAFF

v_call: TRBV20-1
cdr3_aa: CSASSEGVGGSPLHF

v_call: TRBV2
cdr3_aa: CASSEGGQGWETQYF

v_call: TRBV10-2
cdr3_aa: CASRDTTGPLNEQYF

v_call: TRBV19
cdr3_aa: CATSREVAGPAPAFYEQYF

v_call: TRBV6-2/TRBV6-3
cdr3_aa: CASTRTQYF

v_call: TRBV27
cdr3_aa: CASSPRQTSYGYTF

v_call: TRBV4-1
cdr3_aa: CASSHTARSYEQYF

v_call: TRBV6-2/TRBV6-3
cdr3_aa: CASSRLAAEETQYF

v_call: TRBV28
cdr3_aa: CASSLQQVPRAQYF

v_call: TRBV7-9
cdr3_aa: CASSFSPGHTEAFF

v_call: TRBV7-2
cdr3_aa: CASSLVVQKDYEQYF

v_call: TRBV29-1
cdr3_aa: CSVESPPKGAAGMGYEQYF

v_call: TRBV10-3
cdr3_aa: CAIRGTGPAYNGYTF

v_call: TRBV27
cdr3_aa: CASSLVAGSQPQHF

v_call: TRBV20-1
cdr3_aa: CSASGTNEQYF

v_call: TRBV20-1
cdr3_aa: CGASNPTSGRSYEQYF

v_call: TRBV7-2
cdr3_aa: CASGKGYLSGIHTGELFF

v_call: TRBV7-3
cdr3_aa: CASSTRQGANVLTF

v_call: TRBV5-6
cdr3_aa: CASSPPPPETQYF

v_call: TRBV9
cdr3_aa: CASSPGMGFGQPQHF

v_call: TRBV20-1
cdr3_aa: CSARFQEETQYF

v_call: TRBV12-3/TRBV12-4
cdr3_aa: CASSPGTDFSYTIYF

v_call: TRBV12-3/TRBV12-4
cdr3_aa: CASRDSVEGQPQHF

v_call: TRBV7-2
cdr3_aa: CASSGLKAGGGTGELFF

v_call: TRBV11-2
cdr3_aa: CASSYRDRDYGYTF

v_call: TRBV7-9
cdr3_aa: CASSLDKPTDTQYF

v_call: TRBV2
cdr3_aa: CASSEGPSGIAQYF

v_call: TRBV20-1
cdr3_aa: CSARTAFQETQYF